This T cell receptor (delta chain) was retrieved from a study of DNA immune sequencing with unique molecular identifiers (dated by TCRdb to the early 2020s). In terms of the full investigation: Immunomagnetic cell separation was used to enrich gammadelta T cells from buffy coats, and the genomic DNA of the enriched gammadelta T cells was sequenced. Fluorescence-activated cell sorting was used to enrich gammadelta T cells from PBMC of nine to ten healthy individuals. To compare enriched and non-enriched samples, about 0.095 ug of enriched gammadelta T-cell DNA and around 0.9 ug of non-enriched PBMC DNA were sequenced. An ultrasensitive DNA-based TRD repertoire sequencing method using PCR-introduced unique molecular identifiers was developed and validated in the study. The method was checked using synthetic reference molecules and blood samples from healthy people. All donors were healthy people, and about 11 of the donors were profiled using sorted gammadelta T cells from peripheral blood.

Germline trimming amounts to 2 bases on V and 0 bases on J, with 21 as the count of junction bases outside the gene matches. From its cysteine to its phenylalanine, the CDR3 spans 19 amino acids. Only the CDR3 DNA is retained, 57 bases long and in frame from the first base. CDR1 and CDR2 are read off the germline V gene (reference sequence) as TVYSNPD and GDNSRS. Study-level results and caveats: TRD repertoire diversity varied between healthy donors, with several donors highly oligoclonal where top 5 clonotypes exceeded half of productive molecules. The primer-based approach cannot detect novel TRD sequences that are not targeted by the primers. TRDV2 paired with TRDJ1 was the most common TRD rearrangement among clonotypes in healthy donors.

This clone was seen many times. The antigen this receptor binds is unknown. No qualities accompany the bases; no much larger clone lies one base away. Library preparation employed multiplex PCR. A 32-plex assay with primers for all 8 TRDV and 4 TRDJ genes covering the CDR3 was used to amplify genomic DNA. A 12-nucleotide UMI was introduced during 3 barcoding PCR cycles, after which a second PCR was performed with Illumina adapter primers. AMPure XP beads were used to purify the libraries, and library quality was checked on a Fragment Analyzer using the HS NGS Fragment kit. An Illumina MiniSeq mid-output kit with around 19% PhiX and 150 cycles of paired-end reads was used for sequencing. Regarding the original processing steps: Reads were processed with MIGEC version 1.2.9 to group reads by UMI and build error-corrected consensus sequences. Post-processing used modified VDJtools version 1.2.1 scripts and the tcR R package. TCRdb called clones from the public reads with CATT, and repeated DNA sequences were later combined into one row. TCRdb's processing, not the authors' own work, is the source of the V and J calls. Counted in this sample were more than 2,000 delta-chain clones; roughly 13% of them appeared once. About 20% of the sample lies in the top ten.

The V and J segments used are TRDV3 and TRDJ1; TRDD3 aligns with 7 central bases. The source of this sequence is a human donor in good health. The sample consisted of gamma-delta T cells from PBMCs. The encoded CDR3 is CAFFSPMGGDPRYTDKLIF. The DNA sequence reads TGTGCCTTTTTCTCCCCTATGGGGGGGGATCCTCGATACACCGATAAACTCATCTTT.